Reported below is one T cell receptor (beta chain). What it binds is not known. The data were taken from a study of tumor and adjacent non-tumor tissue in lung cancer. The library came from three nested PCR rounds adapted from ARM-PCR protocols. TCRdb ran MiXCR on the multiplex PCR reads and lists one entry per CDR3 protein. Among around 70,000 distinct CDR3 sequences listed, roughly 73% were seen once. RNA was extracted from bulk tissue without any cell sorting. Study-wide results and caveats: Tumor repertoires had a smaller top 100 clone share than normal lung. Tumor TCR diversity, when higher, was linked to shorter survival.

The CDR3 contains 13 residues. The germline gives CDR1 SQVTM, CDR2 ANQGSEA. The source is a man in his 60s with non-small cell lung cancer. Sequencing was done on a sample of lung tumor tissue. The chain links TRBV29-1 to TRBJ1-1; 7 bases map to TRBD1. CDR3 amino acids: CSASAGGDTRDFF. For the CDR3, the DNA is TGCAGTGCCTCGGCAGGGGGGGACACTAGAGATTTCTTT.